Sequencing of this TCR beta chain was carried out in a study of cytotoxic CD8 clonotypes in ibrutinib-treated CLL. Study overall: Once patients had received a median about eleven months of treatment, range 6 to 36, response samples were obtained. Study results and caveats: Clonality grew at ibrutinib response; at progression, it decreased back toward baseline. Public clonotypes, an uncommon group, contracted or remained stable on treatment.

Deep sequencing aimed at 1 in 200,000 to 1 in 1 million T cells' resolution. Here immunoSEQ multiplex PCR was the method, and the copy in TCRdb shows in-frame clones only, minus some. This table has just over 200,000 clones, 75% to 85% appearing once. V gave up 6 bases and J gave up 2 bases; unmatched junction bases: 6. The CDR3 extends over 15 amino acids. Germline CDR1 reads MNHNS; CDR2 reads SASEGT. This clone was detected ten times or more. Its cognate antigen is unknown. This chain links TRBV6-1 with TRBJ1-1; 10 nucleotides line up with TRBD1. Sequencing used PBMCs, obtained after 12 months of ibrutinib treatment. The clonotype was recovered from a human donor with chronic lymphocytic leukemia. In DNA, the CDR3 is TGTGCCAGCAGGACAGGGGGCGAGGGTAACACTGAAGCTTTCTTT. As protein: CASRTGGEGNTEAFF.